Presented here are 30 T cell receptor beta chains from one specimen sequenced in a study of Ad26.COV2.S vaccination and SARS-CoV-2 variants. Profiled with immunoSEQ multiplex PCR; TCRdb holds only in-frame clones, not every one. The table lists hundreds of thousands of clones, around 86% of them singletons, with 3.4% in the top ten. This sample's treatment: approximately 18 received Ad26.COV2.S at low or high dose, single or two shots; about 5 received placebo; per-sample allocation not given. Collection of the samples took place on day 63 after the first injection of vaccine or placebo. Here the sequenced sample was peripheral blood, taken in a trial of Ad26.COV2.S vaccine versus placebo. The receptors here all came from a person between 18 and 65 years old who received the Ad26.COV2.S COVID-19 vaccine or a placebo.

CDR3 sequence reads: CASSMGDRAEQYF. In DNA, the CDR3 is TGTGCCAGTAGTATGGGGGACAGGGCCGAGCAGTACTTC. The rearrangement joins TRBV19 to TRBJ2-7; 9 bases are shared with TRBD1. With V trimmed by 3 bases and J by 6 bases, 3 bases remained unmatched. CDR1 and CDR2 from the germline V gene are LNHDA and SQIVND (reference sequence). The CDR3 runs 13 residues. Full variable domain (missing parts from reference TRBV19 and TRBJ2-7): DGGITQSPKYLFRKEGQNVTLSCEQNLNHDAMYWYRQDPGQGLRLIYYSQIVNDFQKGDIAEGYSVSREKKESFPLTVTSAQKNPTAFYLCASSMGDRAEQYFGPGTRLTVT.

This chain links TRBV7-8 with TRBJ2-7, with a weak D call TRBD1 (7 bases). V gave up 5 bases and J gave up 0 bases, with 14 bases separating them. CDR3 size: 15 residues. Germline lookup yields CDR1 SGHVS and CDR2 FQNEAQ. CDR3 loop: CASSPGGTVSYEQYF. The CDR3 DNA sequence: TGTGCCAGCAGCCCAGGCGGGACAGTCTCCTACGAGCAGTACTTC.

The chain couples TRBV5-1 to TRBJ2-7; 8 bases agree with TRBD1. Trimming took 6 bases from V and 5 from J; bases not matched to a gene: 10. In germline, CDR1 is SGHRS, CDR2 YFSETQ. This CDR3 has 14 amino acids. In DNA, the CDR3 is TGCGCCAGCATGCTACAGGGGGAAATGGACGAGCAGTACTTC. Residues: CASMLQGEMDEQYF. The full variable domain, completed using reference TRBV5-1 and TRBJ2-7, is KAGVTQTPRYLIKTRGQQVTLSCSPISGHRSVSWYQQTPGQGLQFLFEYFSETQRNKGNFPGRFSGRQFSNSRSEMNVSTLELGDSALYLCASMLQGEMDEQYFGPGTRLTVT.

This chain uses TRBV29-1 with TRBJ2-2; 9 nucleotides line up with TRBD1. V dropped 6 bases and J dropped 1; count of bases not matched to a gene: 6. Germline CDR1 reads SQVTM; CDR2 reads ANQGSEA. This CDR3 contains 15 residues. The CDR3 DNA reads as TGCAGCGTGGGGCCGGGACAGGGGAACACCGGGGAGCTGTTTTTT. This encodes CSVGPGQGNTGELFF.

The chain is built from TRBV3-1 (or the pseudogene TRBV3-2) and TRBJ1-1; the match to TRBD1 covers 8 bases. Germline V CDR1 and CDR2: LGHDT, YNNKEL (reference sequence). This CDR3 comprises 12 residues. V shed 1 base and J 10 bases; nucleotides not matched to a gene: 2. The CDR3 nucleotides read TGTGCCAGCAGCCAAGGCACAGGGGGAGCTTTCTTT. It yields the protein CASSQGTGGAFF.

The V call is TRBV10-3, the J call TRBJ2-1; D may be TRBD1 (5 bases). Trimming stripped 0 bases from V and 10 bases from J, with 19 bases between. The V gene's germline CDR1 is ENHRY and CDR2 SYGVKD. This CDR3 spans 16 amino acids. The CDR3 spells CAISESGARRHGEQFF. CDR3 coding DNA: TGTGCCATCAGTGAGTCTGGGGCGAGGCGACACGGGGAGCAGTTCTTC.

The chain employs TRBV5-4 and TRBJ2-1; D might be TRBD2 (6 bases). The germline CDR1 and CDR2 sequences are SGHNT and YYREEE (reference sequence). This CDR3 comprises 14 residues. V lost 4 bases, J lost 9 bases, and 17 bases lay in between. The CDR3 coding sequence is TGTGCCAGCAGCACCCGGACTACCTACTTTGAGCAGTTCTTC. Its translation: CASSTRTTYFEQFF.

The V call is TRBV18, the J call TRBJ1-2, with a possible D match to TRBD1 (5 bases). The CDR3 extends over 15 amino acids. The germline V gene has CDR1 KGHSH and CDR2 LQKENI. V was shortened by 2 bases and J by 3 bases, with 13 bases between the two germline ends. CDR3 in DNA: TGTGCCAGCTCACCATCGCCAGGGACGCACTATGGCTACACCTTC. It codes for CASSPSPGTHYGYTF.

The genes are TRBV20-1 and TRBJ1-1; 8 bases agree with TRBD1. Germline-derived CDR1 and CDR2 are DFQATT and SNEGSKA (reference sequence). This CDR3 has 15 amino acids. With V trimmed by 3 bases and J by 7 bases, 13 bases remained unmatched. CDR3 sequence: CSASRAGGAGLEAFF. The CDR3, as DNA: TGCAGTGCTAGTAGGGCAGGGGGCGCCGGACTTGAAGCTTTCTTT.

This chain joins TRBV7-6 and TRBJ1-1, with 7 bases that match TRBD1. V lost 1 base to trimming and J lost 4 bases; unmatched junction nucleotides: 12. CDR1 is SGHVS and CDR2 is FNYEAQ in the germline V gene. The CDR3 covers 17 residues. CDR3 protein: CASSLGEGQPLGTEAFF. CDR3 coding DNA: TGTGCCAGCAGCTTAGGAGAGGGACAGCCGTTGGGCACTGAAGCTTTCTTT.

The chain joins TRBV5-1 to TRBJ2-1; D not certain. The CDR3 has 13 amino acids. V was cut by 4 bases and J by 6 bases, with 11 bases left in between. Germline assignment: CDR1 SGHRS and CDR2 YFSETQ. The CDR3 reads CASSADPTNEQFF. The CDR3 DNA reads TGCGCCAGCAGCGCCGACCCAACCAATGAGCAGTTCTTC.

The chain has TRBV4-2 and TRBJ2-7, with D perhaps TRBD1 (5 bases). Germline CDR1 LGHNA, CDR2 YNFKEQ. The CDR3 runs to 13 residues. The germline V and J ends were trimmed by 1 base and 2 bases, with 6 bases remaining between them. The chain's CDR3 is CASSQGGPYEQYF. CDR3 coding DNA: TGTGCCAGCAGCCAAGGGGGCCCCTACGAGCAGTACTTC.

The rearrangement joins TRBV9 to TRBJ1-6; a weak D match, TRBD1 (5 bases). This CDR3 spans 16 amino acids. Trimming cost V 1 base and J 4 bases, with 12 bases left between them. CDR1 and CDR2 (germline): SGDLS, YYNGEE. CDR3 coding DNA: TGTGCCAGCAGCGTATACCCCGAGGGGTATAATTCACCCCTCCACTTT. It encodes CASSVYPEGYNSPLHF. The full variable domain, completed using reference TRBV9 and TRBJ1-6, is DSGVTQTPKHLITATGQRVTLRCSPRSGDLSVYWYQQSLDQGLQFLIQYYNGEERAKGNILERFSAQQFPDLHSELNLSSLELGDSALYFCASSVYPEGYNSPLHFGNGTRLTVT.

The rearrangement links TRBV6-2 or TRBV6-3 to TRBJ2-2; 12 nucleotides line up with TRBD2. The CDR3 extends over 23 amino acids. Germline V gives CDR1 MNHEY, CDR2 SVGEGT. V dropped 6 bases and J dropped 4; count of bases not matched to a gene: 27. The CDR3 sequence: CASSPLNPGLATSGGLTTGELFF. CDR3 DNA: TGTGCCAGCAGCCCACTAAATCCGGGACTAGCGACTAGCGGGGGCCTAACCACCGGGGAGCTGTTTTTT.

The V call is TRBV19, the J call TRBJ1-2; D gene unclear. With 7 bases removed from V and 0 bases from J, the gap between germline ends came to 12 bases. Germline V gives CDR1 LNHDA, CDR2 SQIVND (reference sequence). The CDR3 has 14 amino acids. CDR3 loop: CASTPAATNYGYTF. The CDR3, as DNA: TGTGCCAGTACCCCGGCAGCTACTAACTATGGCTACACCTTC.

J is TRBJ1-5 and V is TRBV18; 8 bases line up with TRBD1. Losses at the gene ends were 2 bases for V and 3 bases for J; bases not matched to a gene: 6. This CDR3 has 16 residues. Germline V gene sequence: CDR1 KGHSH, CDR2 LQKENI. CDR3 in DNA: TGTGCCAGCTCACCATTAGGACAGGGCATCAATCAGCCCCAGCATTTT. This gives the protein CASSPLGQGINQPQHF.

V gene TRBV27 combines with J gene TRBJ1-1; 9 bases agree with TRBD1. J was trimmed by 1 base and V by 4 bases; bases with no gene match: 4. CDR1 is MNHEY and CDR2 is SMNVEV in the germline V gene (reference sequence). This CDR3 spans 15 amino acids. The CDR3: CASSSPTGGNTEAFF. The CDR3 nucleotides are TGTGCCAGCAGTTCTCCGACAGGGGGGAACACTGAAGCTTTCTTT.

This chain joins TRBV11-2 and TRBJ2-3; D might be TRBD1 (5 bases). The length of the CDR3 is 14 residues. V lost 1 base and J lost 4, with 9 bases in between. The germline V gene has CDR1 SGHAT and CDR2 FQNNGV. CDR3 sequence reads: CASSLGFRADTQYF. DNA of the CDR3: TGTGCCAGCAGCTTAGGTTTCAGGGCAGATACGCAGTATTTT.

The rearrangement links TRBV27 to TRBJ1-4; D is perhaps TRBD1 (6 bases). V was trimmed by 6 bases and J by 6 bases, leaving 17 bases between them. The CDR3 totals 15 residues. Germline CDR1 MNHEY, CDR2 SMNVEV (reference sequence). In nucleotides, the CDR3 is TGTGCCAGCAGAACAAAACAGGGCTGGGATGAAAAACTGTTTTTT. Amino acid sequence: CASRTKQGWDEKLFF.

V gene TRBV7-8 combines with J gene TRBJ2-1, with 9 bases aligning to TRBD2. The trim removed 7 bases at V and 4 bases at J, leaving 11 bases unmatched. This CDR3 spans 16 amino acids. Germline CDR1 is SGHVS and CDR2 is FQNEAQ. CDR3 sequence reads: CASTKLTSGHYNEQFF. CDR3 bases: TGTGCCAGCACGAAATTGACTAGCGGCCATTACAATGAGCAGTTCTTC.

The chain couples TRBV6-6 to TRBJ1-5; D not certain. V lost 6 bases and J lost 0, with 9 bases in between. CDR3 size: 14 residues. Germline V lookup: CDR1 MNHNY, CDR2 SVGAGI (reference sequence). The DNA for the CDR3 is TGTGCCAGCAGGGACCGGGATAGCAATCAGCCCCAGCATTTT. Translation: CASRDRDSNQPQHF.

The chain joins TRBV4-2 to TRBJ1-2; tentative D call: TRBD1 (5 bases). Germline V gene data show CDR1 as LGHNA and CDR2 as YNFKEQ. With 1 base removed from V and 6 bases from J, the gap between germline ends came to 9 bases. This CDR3 is 13 amino acids long. Here the CDR3 reads CASSQGRGDGYTF. The CDR3 DNA reads as TGTGCCAGCAGCCAAGGAAGGGGTGATGGCTACACCTTC.

Here the CDR3 reads CATEPGDYGYTF. CDR3 DNA sequence: TGTGCCACCGAACCCGGGGATTATGGCTACACCTTC. The rearrangement links TRBV10-3 to TRBJ1-2; D not certain. This CDR3 region has 12 residues. Germline V lookup: CDR1 ENHRY, CDR2 SYGVKD. Trimming stripped 10 bases from V and 5 bases from J, with 14 bases between.

The V call is TRBV30, the J call TRBJ2-7, with TRBD1 identical over 11 bases. This CDR3 region has 14 residues. Looked up from germline, CDR1 is GTSNPN and CDR2 is SVGIG (reference sequence). V was clipped by 3 bases and J by 2 bases; unmatched bases: 3. DNA of the CDR3: TGTGCCTGGAGCGCGGGACAGGGGGCCTACGAGCAGTACTTC. Its translation is CAWSAGQGAYEQYF.

The V call is TRBV6-5, the J call TRBJ2-2, with D possibly being TRBD1 (6 bases). Germline V gene data show CDR1 as MNHEY and CDR2 as SVGAGI. This CDR3 is 16 amino acids long. V gave up 0 bases and J gave up 1 base, with 9 bases separating them. The CDR3 coding sequence is TGTGCCAGCAGTTACTCCACAGGGATGAACACCGGGGAGCTGTTTTTT. Encoded protein: CASSYSTGMNTGELFF.

This clone was counted only a few times. The chain recombines TRBV2 with TRBJ1-2, with D uncertain. V was cut by 4 bases and J by 6 bases, with 15 bases left in between. The CDR3 has 14 residues. Germline CDR1 SNHLY, CDR2 FYNNEI. CDR3 in amino acids: CASSAFRALDGYTF. The CDR3 bases are TGTGCCAGCAGTGCCTTCCGGGCATTAGATGGCTACACCTTC.

This chain's CDR3 is CASSLPLGQNYGYTF. Here the CDR3 DNA reads TGTGCCAGCAGCTTACCCCTCGGACAGAACTATGGCTACACCTTC. V gene TRBV7-9 combines with J gene TRBJ1-2; D may be TRBD1 (6 bases). Per the germline V gene, CDR1 is SEHNR and CDR2 is FQNEAQ (reference sequence). There are 15 residues in the CDR3. V gave up 2 bases and J gave up 2 bases, with 12 bases separating them.

The gene calls are TRBV5-1 and TRBJ1-6; tentatively, D is TRBD1 (5 bases). V dropped 6 bases and J dropped 9 bases, with 16 bases sitting between them. This CDR3 is built from 14 residues. CDR1 is SGHRS, CDR2 YFSETQ, per germline. CDR3: CASTDGTFSSPLHF. CDR3 nucleotides: TGCGCCAGCACCGACGGGACCTTCTCTTCACCCCTCCACTTT. Drawing the rest from reference TRBV5-1 and TRBJ1-6, the complete variable domain is KAGVTQTPRYLIKTRGQQVTLSCSPISGHRSVSWYQQTPGQGLQFLFEYFSETQRNKGNFPGRFSGRQFSNSRSEMNVSTLELGDSALYLCASTDGTFSSPLHFGNGTRLTVT.

The chain carries TRBV19 and TRBJ1-4; unclear D gene. This CDR3 comprises 14 residues. V shed 3 bases and J shed 8 bases, with 13 bases lying between them. Germline CDR1 and CDR2: LNHDA and SQIVND (reference sequence). This chain's CDR3 is CASSIGQDWEKLFF. The CDR3, as DNA: TGTGCCAGTAGTATTGGGCAGGATTGGGAAAAACTGTTTTTT. Drawing the rest from reference TRBV19 and TRBJ1-4, the complete variable domain is DGGITQSPKYLFRKEGQNVTLSCEQNLNHDAMYWYRQDPGQGLRLIYYSQIVNDFQKGDIAEGYSVSREKKESFPLTVTSAQKNPTAFYLCASSIGQDWEKLFFGSGTQLSVL.

The rearrangement joins TRBV7-3 to TRBJ1-1; 9 bases align to TRBD1. The CDR3 totals 13 residues. The V gene end was trimmed by 4 bases and the J gene end by 3 bases; junction bases not matched to a gene: 0. The germline gives CDR1 SGHTA, CDR2 FQGTGA. The CDR3 nucleotides read TGTGCCAGCAGCTGGACAGGGGACACTGAAGCTTTCTTT. Encoded protein: CASSWTGDTEAFF.